Each of the 32 T cell receptor beta chains below was sequenced from the same sample in a study of T cell responses to AZD1222 COVID-19 vaccine (dated by TCRdb to 2020 to 2023). In the paper's terms, the time point label means: baseline before first vaccination. Receptor libraries were prepared by the immunoSEQ multiplex PCR assay. The table comes from immuneACCESS by way of TCRdb, which keeps in-frame sequences with V and J called. Part of the clones is missing from these tables; in studies checked, under half for an unresolved V gene and the rest for unknown reasons. The sample table holds 110,000 to 150,000 clones, of which around 93% were seen once. The top ten clonotypes cover roughly 9% of the sample. Sample: peripheral blood, taken on day 0 of AZD1222 vaccination. The receptors derive from an adult in good health.

The rearrangement uses TRBV27 and TRBJ1-4; D not certain. V was shortened by 2 bases and J by 5 bases, with 6 bases between the two germline ends. The germline CDR1 and CDR2 sequences are MNHEY and SMNVEV (reference sequence). This CDR3 has 13 residues. The DNA of the CDR3 is TGTGCCAGCAGTTTAAACTGGAATGAAAAACTGTTTTTT. Protein sequence: CASSLNWNEKLFF. Combining the CDR3 with reference TRBV27 and TRBJ1-4 gives the whole variable domain EAQVTQNPRYLITVTGKKLTVTCSQNMNHEYMSWYRQDPGLGLRQIYYSMNVEVTDKGDVPEGYKVSRKEKRNFPLILESPSPNQTSLYFCASSLNWNEKLFFGSGTQLSVL.

The genes are TRBV19 and TRBJ1-5; weak D call: TRBD1 (6 bases). The V and J ends lost 3 bases and 0 bases respectively, with 15 bases between them. Germline values: CDR1 LNHDA, CDR2 SQIVND (reference sequence). The CDR3 is made up of 17 amino acids. The CDR3 nucleotides read TGTGCCAGTAGTATCCCGGGACATCTGATTAGCAATCAGCCCCAGCATTTT. Encoded protein: CASSIPGHLISNQPQHF.

Only one count was recorded for this clone. The chain joins TRBV7-9 to TRBJ1-2; the D is unclear. The germline CDR1 and CDR2 sequences are SEHNR and FQNEAQ (reference sequence). Trimming took off 3 bases at V and 1 base at J, with 3 bases between the two ends. This CDR3 has 12 residues. The CDR3 nucleotides read TGTGCCAGCAGCTTCCTTAACTATGGCTACACCTTC. Translated, it gives CASSFLNYGYTF. The variable domain in full, completed from reference TRBV7-9 and TRBJ1-2, reads DTGVSQNPRHKITKRGQNVTFRCDPISEHNRLYWYRQTLGQGPEFLTYFQNEAQLEKSRLLSDRFSAERPKGSFSTLEIQRTEQGDSAMYLCASSFLNYGYTFGSGTRLTVV.

The chain combines TRBV19 with TRBJ1-1; no clear D gene. This CDR3 is built from 14 residues. Deletions cut 0 bases from V and 11 bases from J, with 16 bases between. Germline V gene sequence: CDR1 LNHDA, CDR2 SQIVND (reference sequence). The CDR3: CASSIDLGGRGAFF. The CDR3 DNA reads TGTGCCAGTAGTATAGATCTCGGCGGGAGAGGGGCTTTCTTT.

The chain couples TRBV13 to TRBJ2-2; D not resolved. V shed 3 bases and J shed 3 bases, with 5 bases lying between them. The CDR3 is 13 amino acids. Germline loops: CDR1 PRHDT, CDR2 FYEKMQ (reference sequence). CDR3 sequence: CASSFYDTGELFF. CDR3 coding DNA: TGTGCCAGCAGCTTTTATGACACCGGGGAGCTGTTTTTT. Variable domain in full (rest from reference TRBV13 and TRBJ2-2): AAGVIQSPRHLIKEKRETATLKCYPIPRHDTVYWYQQGPGQDPQFLISFYEKMQSDKGSIPDRFSAQQFSDYHSELNMSSLELGDSALYFCASSFYDTGELFFGEGSRLTVL.

This clone was counted once. The chain joins TRBV6-2 or TRBV6-3 to TRBJ2-5, with unresolved D. Between the trimmed V and J ends, which lost 6 bases and 1 base, there was a span of 15 bases. Germline CDR1 and CDR2: MNHEY and SVGEGT. The CDR3 is 15 amino acids. The CDR3 loop reads CASSSTGRIQETQYF. Here the CDR3 DNA reads TGTGCCAGCAGCTCGACTGGACGTATCCAAGAGACCCAGTACTTC.

V usage is TRBV7-8 and J usage is TRBJ2-7; possibly TRBD1 or TRBD2 for D (5 bases each). The V gene lost 6 bases and the J gene lost 3 bases, with 21 bases spanning the gap. Germline V gene data show CDR1 as SGHVS and CDR2 as FQNEAQ. The CDR3 has 16 amino acids. CDR3 loop: CASRPTQGRKLYEQYF. For the CDR3, the DNA is TGTGCCAGCAGACCCACCCAGGGACGGAAGCTCTACGAGCAGTACTTC.

The chain recombines TRBV10-3 with TRBJ1-6; 12 nucleotides align to TRBD1. This CDR3 is built from 15 residues. The germline V gene encodes CDR1 ENHRY and CDR2 SYGVKD. V lost 4 bases, J lost 9 bases, and 4 bases stayed unmatched. The CDR3 protein is CAISARDRGLSPLHF. For the CDR3, the DNA is TGTGCCATCAGTGCCCGGGACAGGGGGCTTTCACCCCTCCACTTT.

The genes are TRBV12-3 or TRBV12-4 and TRBJ2-7, with D perhaps matching TRBD1 (5 bases). V lost 4 bases and J 2 bases, leaving 6 bases between the germline ends. The CDR3 has 12 residues. The CDR3 here is CASSSDTYEQYF. The CDR3 region has the DNA TGTGCCAGCAGTTCGGACACCTACGAGCAGTACTTC.

The gene calls are TRBV9 and TRBJ2-1; the match to TRBD2 covers 7 bases. Germline V gene lookup returns CDR1 SGDLS and CDR2 YYNGEE. Losses at the gene ends were 4 bases for V and 2 bases for J; bases not matched to a gene: 6. The CDR3 is 15 amino acids. The DNA of the CDR3 is TGTGCCAGCAGCCCTACGGGACTACCCTACAATGAGCAGTTCTTC. As protein: CASSPTGLPYNEQFF.

The rearrangement links TRBV5-5 to TRBJ1-2, with 9 bases matching TRBD1. This CDR3 comprises 17 residues. Germline CDR1 and CDR2: SGHKS and YYEKEE (reference sequence). V was clipped by 1 base and J by 6 bases; unmatched bases: 13. CDR3 loop: CASSLFVGQGSSDGYTF. DNA for the CDR3: TGTGCCAGCAGCTTGTTTGTGGGACAGGGTAGTAGTGATGGCTACACCTTC.

The gene calls are TRBV5-1 and TRBJ2-3; D unclear. The germline V gene has CDR1 SGHRS and CDR2 YFSETQ. The CDR3 extends over 15 amino acids. V dropped 1 base and J dropped 1 base, with 10 bases sitting between them. In nucleotides, the CDR3 is TGCGCCAGCAGCTTGTGGGTGACGCGCACAGATACGCAGTATTTT. Translation gives CASSLWVTRTDTQYF.

The gene calls are TRBV6-5 and TRBJ1-1, with D unclear. Trimming removed 4 bases from V and 4 bases from J, with 7 bases in between. Germline V gene data show CDR1 as MNHEY and CDR2 as SVGAGI. The CDR3 contains 12 residues. Written as DNA, the CDR3 is TGTGCCAGCAGTTCAATTGGCACTGAAGCTTTCTTT. It codes for CASSSIGTEAFF.

V usage is TRBV10-3 and J usage is TRBJ1-2; tentative D call: TRBD1 (5 bases). The V gene lost 5 bases and the J gene lost 4 bases, with 11 bases spanning the gap. The CDR3 loop spans 13 amino acids. Germline loops: CDR1 ENHRY, CDR2 SYGVKD. The CDR3 DNA follows: TGTGCCATCAGTCCGGGGCTTTTCTATGGCTACACCTTC. Translating it yields CAISPGLFYGYTF.

The chain uses TRBV5-5 and TRBJ2-5, with D tentatively TRBD1 or TRBD2 (5 bases each). Trimming pared 4 bases from V and 5 bases from J, leaving 9 bases between. This CDR3 is built from 12 residues. Germline lookup yields CDR1 SGHKS and CDR2 YYEKEE (reference sequence). The CDR3 DNA reads as TGTGCCAGCAGCGGGACGGGGGAGACCCAGTACTTC. It translates to CASSGTGETQYF.

V usage is TRBV5-1 and J usage is TRBJ1-1; D call uncertain. The V gene lost 2 bases and the J gene lost 3 bases, with 8 bases spanning the gap. Germline V gives CDR1 SGHRS, CDR2 YFSETQ. This CDR3 spans 13 amino acids. The CDR3 loop is CASSFVGDTEAFF. The CDR3 coding sequence is TGCGCCAGCAGCTTTGTCGGGGACACTGAAGCTTTCTTT. The full variable domain, in which reference TRBV5-1 and TRBJ1-1 provide the parts outside the CDR3, is KAGVTQTPRYLIKTRGQQVTLSCSPISGHRSVSWYQQTPGQGLQFLFEYFSETQRNKGNFPGRFSGRQFSNSRSEMNVSTLELGDSALYLCASSFVGDTEAFFGQGTRLTVV.

The chain employs TRBV5-1 and TRBJ1-6, with TRBD1 matching 8 bases. The CDR3 spans 19 residues. Trimming took 0 bases from V and 1 from J; bases not matched to a gene: 9. Germline assignment: CDR1 SGHRS and CDR2 YFSETQ. The chain's CDR3 is CASSLEGTGKVSYNSPLHF. The DNA for the CDR3 is TGCGCCAGCAGCTTGGAAGGGACAGGAAAGGTATCCTATAATTCACCCCTCCACTTT.

This clone was observed a single time. The V and J genes are TRBV7-9 and TRBJ1-3; D ambiguous. The CDR3 spans 17 residues. V was cut by 6 bases and J by 0 bases, with 18 bases left in between. Germline V gene lookup returns CDR1 SEHNR and CDR2 FQNEAQ (reference sequence). CDR3 sequence (DNA): TGTGCCAGCAGTCACGATGGAGGCTCAATCTCTGGAAACACCATATATTTT. Translating gives CASSHDGGSISGNTIYF.

The chain employs TRBV19 and TRBJ1-2, with D unresolved. V was clipped by 3 bases and J by 0 bases, with 14 bases between them. CDR3 size: 16 residues. Germline V lookup: CDR1 LNHDA, CDR2 SQIVND (reference sequence). The chain's CDR3 is CASSIPREGTNYGYTF. Written as DNA, the CDR3 is TGTGCCAGTAGTATTCCACGGGAAGGGACTAACTATGGCTACACCTTC.

The gene calls are TRBV4-2 and TRBJ2-2, with 13 bases lining up with TRBD2. V shed 4 bases, J shed 2 bases, and the junction held 7 bases outside the gene matches. This CDR3 spans 18 amino acids. CDR1 and CDR2 (germline): LGHNA, YNFKEQ. CDR3 coding DNA: TGTGCCAGCAGCCTCCGACTAGCGGGGGGCTTTAACACCGGGGAGCTGTTTTTT. Protein sequence: CASSLRLAGGFNTGELFF.

The J gene is TRBJ2-7, the V gene TRBV29-1; a possible D gene is TRBD1 (6 bases). The length of the CDR3 is 15 residues. Germline CDR1 and CDR2: SQVTM and ANQGSEA. V shed 4 bases and J shed 2 bases, with 18 bases lying between them. CDR3 bases: TGCAGCGTTGGCCTCGGACAGCCCATTCCCTACGAGCAGTACTTC. It encodes CSVGLGQPIPYEQYF.

This chain connects TRBV20-1 to TRBJ1-2; the D is unclear. The CDR3 sequence is 10 residues long. Germline lookup yields CDR1 DFQATT and CDR2 SNEGSKA (reference sequence). Trimming took off 0 bases at V and 12 bases at J, with 8 bases between the two ends. CDR3 sequence (DNA): TGCAGTGCTAGAGATGCGGTCGACACCTTC. It is translated as CSARDAVDTF.

The chain couples TRBV13 to TRBJ1-2; maybe TRBD1 (5 bases). Per germline, CDR1 PRHDT and CDR2 FYEKMQ (reference sequence). The CDR3 has 14 residues. With 1 base removed from V and 6 bases from J, the gap between germline ends came to 12 bases. The CDR3 nucleotides read TGTGCCAGCAGCTTAGTAGGGGTCGGGAATGGCTACACCTTC. Translating gives CASSLVGVGNGYTF.

The chain recombines TRBV7-3 with TRBJ2-2; TRBD1 aligns across 10 bases. CDR3 size: 16 residues. The germline CDR1 and CDR2 sequences are SGHTA and FQGTGA. With V trimmed by 5 bases and J by 6 bases, 9 bases remained unmatched. CDR3 bases: TGTGCCAGCAGCATACGACAGGGGGCAAGGGCCGGGGAGCTGTTTTTT. Residues: CASSIRQGARAGELFF.

The rearrangement uses TRBV24-1 and TRBJ2-5; D perhaps matches TRBD2 (5 bases). This CDR3 is built from 15 residues. Trimming removed 12 bases from V and 5 bases from J, with 24 bases in between. Germline V CDR1 and CDR2: KGHDR, SFDVKD. CDR3 nucleotide sequence: TGTGCCGCTATTGGACTGGGGTCGGTTGGGGAGACCCAGTACTTC. Translated: CAAIGLGSVGETQYF.

The chain has TRBV5-1 and TRBJ1-2, with no clear D. The CDR3 extends over 13 amino acids. Germline V gene sequence: CDR1 SGHRS, CDR2 YFSETQ. Trimming shortened V by 5 bases and J by 3 bases, and 11 bases separated the two germline ends. CDR3: CASRGKGDYGYTF. The CDR3 nucleotides are TGCGCCAGCAGGGGTAAGGGTGACTATGGCTACACCTTC.

The V and J genes are TRBV27 and TRBJ1-6; 7 positions match TRBD1. The CDR3 is 13 amino acids. The J segment lost 5 bases and the V segment lost 9 bases, leaving 4 bases of the junction unmatched. Germline V CDR1 and CDR2: MNHEY, SMNVEV (reference sequence). The CDR3 loop reads CARIDRDNSPLHF. As DNA, the CDR3 is TGTGCCAGGATAGACAGGGATAATTCACCCCTCCACTTT.

J is TRBJ1-5 and V is TRBV10-3; a possible D gene is TRBD1 (5 bases). Germline lookup yields CDR1 ENHRY and CDR2 SYGVKD. The CDR3 length is 14 residues. V was clipped by 11 bases and J by 0 bases, with 14 bases between them. This chain's CDR3 is CASGAAYSNQPQHF. The DNA of the CDR3 is TGTGCCTCTGGGGCGGCCTATAGCAATCAGCCCCAGCATTTT.

The chain employs TRBV6-5 and TRBJ1-1; D might be TRBD1 (5 bases). Trimming took off 8 bases at V and 3 bases at J, with 16 bases between the two ends. CDR1 and CDR2 (germline): MNHEY, SVGAGI. CDR3 size: 14 residues. This CDR3 is CASEKAGRDTEAFF. In DNA, the CDR3 is TGTGCCAGCGAGAAGGCAGGGAGGGACACTGAAGCTTTCTTT.

This chain joins TRBV28 and TRBJ1-3; D not certain. Germline V lookup: CDR1 MDHEN, CDR2 SYDVKM. The CDR3 runs to 14 residues. The V end was cut by 5 bases, the J end by 8 bases, with 16 bases between. CDR3 coding DNA: TGTGCCAGCAGTAGAAAGCTTTCGTCGGACACCATATATTTT. Translated, it gives CASSRKLSSDTIYF.

The chain recombines TRBV7-2 with TRBJ1-3, with D tentatively TRBD1 (5 bases). The V end lost 2 bases, the J end lost 0 bases, and 11 bases lay between the germline ends. The CDR3 has 16 residues. Looked up from germline, CDR1 is SGHTA and CDR2 is FQGNSA. The CDR3 DNA follows: TGTGCCAGCAGCTTACCAGGGTTACGCTCTGGAAACACCATATATTTT. Protein sequence: CASSLPGLRSGNTIYF.

The V gene is TRBV19, the J gene TRBJ2-1; the D gene is possibly TRBD1 (6 bases). The CDR3 has 14 amino acids. Germline values: CDR1 LNHDA, CDR2 SQIVND (reference sequence). V lost 4 bases and J 4 bases, leaving 11 bases between the germline ends. In nucleotides, the CDR3 is TGTGCCAGTAGTACATACACAGGGTACAATGAGCAGTTCTTC. Its translation is CASSTYTGYNEQFF.